The rows below give T cell receptor beta chains drawn from one sample of a study of shared clonotypes between healthy human individuals. Generated by immunoSEQ multiplex PCR, the TCRdb table keeps only in-frame clones and is missing some. The sample gives roughly 2.6 million clones, 90% to 95% of which show up once; over 0.12% is in the top ten. The sequenced sample was naive CD4+ T cells sorted from blood. The source is a man aged 18-30 years in good health. Both conserved end residues are part of each CDR3. The D gene is left open where the match is weak. Clone size, where shown, is once, few, many, or a class for clones that have expanded.

-,TRBJ2-7,-,TRBV7-3,CASSLTFGYEQYF,TGTGCCAGCAGTTTAACGTTTGGCTACGAGCAGTACTTC
few,TRBJ1-5,TRBD1,TRBV4-1,CASKPWTGGNQPQHF,TGCGCCAGCAAGCCCTGGACAGGGGGCAATCAGCCCCAGCATTTT
-,TRBJ1-2,-,TRBV7-2,CASSSPGPYGYTF,TGTGCCAGCAGCTCCCCAGGGCCGTATGGCTACACCTTC
-,TRBJ2-7,TRBD1,TRBV28,CASSAPGQGTYEQYF,TGTGCCAGCAGTGCACCGGGACAGGGGACCTACGAGCAGTACTTC
-,TRBJ2-3,TRBD1,TRBV7-6,CASSIGGGDTDTQYF,TGTGCCAGCAGCATAGGGGGCGGCGACACAGATACGCAGTATTTT
once,TRBJ1-2,-,TRBV7-2,CASSLVEIGPYGYTF,TGTGCCAGCAGCTTAGTTGAGATTGGGCCCTATGGCTACACCTTC
-,TRBJ1-5,-,TRBV9,CASSVDGQKDQPQHF,TGTGCCAGCAGCGTAGACGGGCAAAAAGACCAGCCCCAGCATTTT
-,TRBJ2-7,TRBD1,TRBV18,CASSPPGQREQYF,TGTGCCAGCTCACCACCGGGACAGCGCGAGCAGTACTTC
-,TRBJ1-6,-,TRBV7-6,CASSLGGSYNSPLHF,TGTGCCAGCAGCTTAGGGGGATCCTATAATTCACCCCTCCACTTT
-,TRBJ2-1,TRBD1,TRBV7-8,CASSLRTGFGNNEQFF,TGTGCCAGCAGCCTCCGGACAGGGTTTGGTAACAATGAGCAGTTCTTC
-,TRBJ2-3,-,TRBV27,CASSPRTDTQYF,TGTGCCAGCAGTCCGCGCACAGATACGCAGTATTTT
once,TRBJ2-7,TRBD1,TRBV2,CASSADRGLYEQYF,TGTGCCAGCAGTGCGGACAGGGGGCTGTACGAGCAGTACTTC
-,TRBJ1-3,-,TRBV25-1,CASSEQITGMGGNTIYF,TGTGCCAGCAGTGAACAAATCACAGGGATGGGCGGAAACACCATATATTTT
-,TRBJ2-7,-,TRBV6-5,CASSRYRSSYEQYF,TGTGCCAGCAGCCGATACAGGAGCTCCTACGAGCAGTACTTC
-,TRBJ2-5,TRBD2,TRBV5-4,CASSQQGGGQETQYF,TGTGCCAGCAGCCAACAGGGCGGGGGGCAAGAGACCCAGTACTTC
-,TRBJ2-2,-,TRBV6-4,CASSEEGGITGELFF,TGTGCCAGCAGTGAAGAGGGGGGTATCACCGGGGAGCTGTTTTTT
-,TRBJ2-7,TRBD2,TRBV6-5,CASGREGYEQYF,TGTGCCAGCGGTCGGGAGGGGTACGAGCAGTACTTC
-,TRBJ1-4,-,TRBV5-6,CASSSTEGDYLRLGEKLFF,TGTGCCAGCAGCTCGACGGAGGGCGACTACCTTAGGTTGGGTGAAAAACTGTTTTTT
-,TRBJ2-5,-,TRBV19,CASREGVTETQYF,TGTGCCAGTAGGGAGGGGGTTACAGAGACCCAGTACTTC
-,TRBJ2-1,-,TRBV25-1,CASSRGGSEQFF,TGTGCCAGCAGTCGAGGGGGGAGCGAGCAGTTCTTC
-,TRBJ2-3,-,TRBV21-1,CASSKEGRPSRDTQYF,TGTGCCAGCAGCAAAGAGGGCAGGCCGTCTCGAGATACGCAGTATTTT
-,TRBJ2-5,TRBD2,TRBV10-3,CAISEGDSGLRETQYF,TGTGCCATCAGTGAAGGCGATAGCGGGCTCCGTGAGACCCAGTACTTC